This TCR beta chain was identified in a study of CD8 T cells in Susac syndrome. V lost 0 bases and J 6 bases, leaving 10 bases between the germline ends. The germline gives CDR1 SGHRS, CDR2 YFSETQ. The CDR3 extends over 13 amino acids. An amount of RNA that ranged from roughly 0.5 to 1 ug was reverse transcribed with random hexamers. Across 54 Vbeta and 13 Jbeta, TCR beta CDR3 was amplified with immunoSEQ multiplex PCR. MiXCR, applied by TCRdb to the immunoSEQ multiplex PCR reads, yields one record per CDR3 protein. The sample has fewer than 300,000 distinct CDR3 sequences, 70% to 90% seen once; the top ten hold approximately 0.11%. This clonotype came up once.

V gene TRBV5-1 combines with J gene TRBJ2-7; possibly TRBD1 for D (6 bases). This receptor was taken from a human donor with multiple sclerosis. Source material: CD8+ T cells from PBMCs. Here the CDR3 DNA reads TGCGCCAGCAGCTTGGACAGGGCAGGCGAGCAGTACTTC. Translating it yields CASSLDRAGEQYF.